Below are 12 T cell receptor beta chains sequenced from a single sample in a study of shared clonotypes between healthy human individuals. Naive CD8 isolation took CD45RO-negative cells positively selected for CCR7 and excluded terminally differentiated effector memory CD45RA+ cells. TCRdb's copy holds only in-frame clones and misses some; the assay was immunoSEQ multiplex PCR. This sample carries 600,000 or so clones, roughly 95% of them seen once, and the ten largest clones take over 0.1%. The sample comprised naive CD8+ T cells sorted from blood. The receptors were sampled from a woman aged 25 to 39 in good health.

The chain couples TRBV4-1 to TRBJ2-3; D is unresolved. Germline V CDR1 and CDR2: MGHRA, YSYEKL. This CDR3 is 17 amino acids long. V lost 1 base and J lost 6, with 20 bases in between. CDR3 nucleotides: TGCGCCAGCAGCCAAGGCGGTTCAAGGCGGCCCAGTGATACGCAGTATTTT. It specifies CASSQGGSRRPSDTQYF.

The chain links TRBV5-1 to TRBJ2-7; either TRBD1 or TRBD2 may supply D (5 bases each). Germline V gene data show CDR1 as SGHRS and CDR2 as YFSETQ. The CDR3 runs 19 residues. Trimming took off 0 bases at V and 2 bases at J, with 24 bases between the two ends. CDR3 sequence reads: CASSLEAVGWGTATYEQYF. Written as DNA, the CDR3 is TGCGCCAGCAGCTTGGAGGCAGTGGGGTGGGGGACCGCGACCTACGAGCAGTACTTC.

The chain links TRBV5-1 to TRBJ2-7; perhaps TRBD2 as D (5 bases). Trimming stripped 4 bases from V and 9 bases from J, with 23 bases between. This CDR3 has 15 residues. Germline V lookup: CDR1 SGHRS, CDR2 YFSETQ. The CDR3 loop is CASSEGRKLNPGQYF. In DNA form, the CDR3 reads TGCGCCAGCAGCGAGGGCAGGAAACTCAATCCCGGGCAGTACTTC.

About this clone itself: The same CDR3 can be traced to other DNA sequences in this sample. The rearrangement joins TRBV6-5 to TRBJ2-2; D not certain. Trimming cost V 0 bases and J 1 base, with 3 bases left between them. From germline, CDR1 is MNHEY and CDR2 SVGAGI. The CDR3 loop spans 14 amino acids. The CDR3 reads CASSYSGNTGELFF. In DNA form, the CDR3 reads TGTGCCAGCAGTTACTCCGGGAACACCGGGGAGCTGTTTTTT.

The V call is TRBV9, the J call TRBJ2-7, with D perhaps being TRBD1 or TRBD2 (5 bases each). Germline CDR1 SGDLS, CDR2 YYNGEE. The CDR3 has 13 amino acids. V dropped 0 bases and J dropped 6 bases, with 10 bases sitting between them. CDR3 nucleotides: TGTGCCAGCAGCGTAGATGGGGACGGCGAGCAGTACTTC. As protein: CASSVDGDGEQYF.

The sample holds one count of this clone. The rearrangement uses TRBV10-1 and TRBJ2-7; D is undetermined. The CDR3 runs to 13 residues. Per the germline V gene, CDR1 is WNHNN and CDR2 is SYGVQD (reference sequence). V lost 3 bases and J 5 bases, leaving 11 bases between the germline ends. The CDR3 DNA is TGCGCCAGCAGTGATGCGACGGTCCACGAGCAGTACTTC. Protein product: CASSDATVHEQYF.

The sample holds one count of this clone. This chain joins TRBV27 and TRBJ2-3, with D perhaps matching TRBD1 (6 bases). Germline CDR1 and CDR2: MNHEY and SMNVEV (reference sequence). The CDR3 totals 16 residues. Trimming pared 5 bases from V and 0 bases from J, leaving 15 bases between. CDR3 amino acids: CASSPKGGPSTDTQYF. The CDR3 DNA follows: TGTGCCAGCAGTCCAAAAGGGGGTCCCAGCACAGATACGCAGTATTTT.

The rearrangement uses TRBV5-1 and TRBJ2-1, with 7 bases matching TRBD2. Germline V gives CDR1 SGHRS, CDR2 YFSETQ. There are 18 residues in the CDR3. J lost 2 bases, V lost 2 bases, and 13 bases had no gene match. The CDR3 loop is CASSLGLAVLGAYNEQFF. DNA for the CDR3: TGCGCCAGCAGCTTAGGGCTAGCGGTTTTGGGGGCCTACAATGAGCAGTTCTTC.

V is TRBV19 and J is TRBJ1-2; D is possibly TRBD1 (6 bases). CDR3 length: 15 residues. Germline-derived CDR1 and CDR2 are LNHDA and SQIVND (reference sequence). Trimming shortened V by 3 bases and J by 4 bases, and 15 bases separated the two germline ends. CDR3 residues: CASSIGQGPGYGYTF. The CDR3, as DNA: TGTGCCAGTAGTATTGGGCAGGGGCCGGGCTATGGCTACACCTTC.

The V gene is TRBV15, the J gene TRBJ2-5, with D unresolved. The CDR3 contains 17 residues. V shed 5 bases and J shed 4 bases, with 23 bases lying between them. Germline loops: CDR1 LNHNV, CDR2 YYDKDF (reference sequence). This CDR3 is CATSPESLFMSRETQYF. CDR3 DNA sequence: TGTGCCACCAGCCCTGAGAGCCTATTTATGTCCCGAGAGACCCAGTACTTC.

The gene calls are TRBV7-2 and TRBJ2-7; D might be TRBD2 (5 bases). Trimming took 3 bases from V and 4 from J, leaving 7 bases between them. Germline assignment: CDR1 SGHTA and CDR2 FQGNSA. This CDR3 region has 12 residues. DNA for the CDR3: TGTGCCAGCAGCTTGACGGGGTACGAGCAGTACTTC. Its protein is CASSLTGYEQYF.

CDR3 DNA sequence: TGTGCCAGCAGCTCCCTAGCGGGAGGTACCGGGGAGCTGTTTTTT. Translated, it gives CASSSLAGGTGELFF. This chain joins TRBV7-3 and TRBJ2-2, with 11 positions matching TRBD2. Germline V gene lookup returns CDR1 SGHTA and CDR2 FQGTGA. There are 15 residues in the CDR3. The V gene end was trimmed by 4 bases and the J gene end by 5 bases; junction bases not matched to a gene: 3.